This TCR beta chain was retrieved from a study of T cell responses to AZD1222 COVID-19 vaccine (dated by TCRdb to the early 2020s). For context, the study as a whole: AZD1222 recipients whose second dose came at about 4 weeks and those whose second dose came at about 12 weeks were combined into one group, since spike-specific TCR depth and breadth did not differ between the two schedules. TCR sequencing was performed for about 250 trial participants, of whom 200 to 210 were given two doses of AZD1222 and around 26 were given two doses of MenACWY control vaccine. Trial participants were enrolled by age into subgroups of 18-55, 56-69 and 70-plus years, and roughly 150, 30 and 60 TCR-sequenced participants, respectively, were included in these subgroups.

The CDR3 regions of human TCRbeta chains were subjected to immunosequencing. The original pipeline was this. Repertoire TCRs were checked for matches against a reference library of SARS-CoV-2-specific TCRs that had been generated using the MIRA antigen-specificity platform. Breadth was defined as the fraction of unique TCRs that were SARS-CoV-2-associated. Depth was defined as the fraction of total T cells that were SARS-CoV-2-associated. Using the MIRA data, each spike-specific TCR was assigned both to the spike region to which the TCR was reactive and to a CD4 or CD8 class. Log10-transformed breadth and depth values were compared by one-way ANOVA with Sidak's multiple comparisons tests. Here the immuneACCESS table is served through TCRdb, limited to in-frame sequences with V and J called. Missing clones are a known gap in these copies; in checked studies unresolved V genes cover under half, and the rest lacks a known reason. The D gene and trimming were derived from the DNA, and the V and J assignments and clone size from that table. Recorded for this sample are 100,000 to 150,000 clones; roughly 86% of them occurred a single time. The ten largest clones capture around 9.3% of the sample.

The time point label, as the study defines it: baseline before first vaccination. Samples from vaccinated people were obtained from the UK trials COV001 and COV002, which included a single-blind randomized controlled phase 2/3 trial of AZD1222 (ChAdOx1 nCoV-19) in healthy adults. For TCRbeta chain sequencing, PBMC samples from trial participants were taken at day 0 and at day 28 after the second dose. V trim: 10 bases; J trim: 4 bases; unmatched bases: 12. The CDR3 contains 14 residues, cysteine and phenylalanine counted. The retained sequence is limited to the CDR3, 42 bases, with the frame set at the first base. The germline V gene (reference sequence) provides CDR1 PRHDT and CDR2 FYEKMQ. General findings and caveats noted by the study authors: The 56-69-year group was small, and its depth increase did not reach significance, likely because of low power. After two AZD1222 doses, both the breadth and the depth of spike-specific TCRs were significantly higher than at day 0 and than in MenACWY recipients. Most participants were white British and females outnumbered males, and the authors suggested that clonal diversity may have been underestimated. Conclusions about previously exposed vaccinees are limited because only six or seven AZD1222 recipients were SARS-CoV-2 seropositive at baseline. No day 14 peak-response samples were available, so repertoires were characterized only after the peak T cell response. The vaccine-associated CD4 TCRs covered the entire spike protein, and the dominant responses fell in regions 160-218 and 743-854. Reportedly, almost half of the unique spike-specific TCRs recognized epitopes lying outside the regions that are mutated in the B.1.351 and B.1.1.7 variants.

About this clone: The clone's antigen remains unknown. No clone much larger than this one lies a single base away; base qualities are absent.

The sequence derives from an adult in good health. The sequence links TRBV13 to TRBJ2-7; 8 central bases correspond to TRBD1. Sequenced here: peripheral blood, sampled on day 0 of AZD1222 vaccination. The CDR3 protein is CATSRTGKDYEQYF. The DNA reads TGTGCCACCTCGAGGACAGGGAAAGATTACGAGCAGTACTTC.